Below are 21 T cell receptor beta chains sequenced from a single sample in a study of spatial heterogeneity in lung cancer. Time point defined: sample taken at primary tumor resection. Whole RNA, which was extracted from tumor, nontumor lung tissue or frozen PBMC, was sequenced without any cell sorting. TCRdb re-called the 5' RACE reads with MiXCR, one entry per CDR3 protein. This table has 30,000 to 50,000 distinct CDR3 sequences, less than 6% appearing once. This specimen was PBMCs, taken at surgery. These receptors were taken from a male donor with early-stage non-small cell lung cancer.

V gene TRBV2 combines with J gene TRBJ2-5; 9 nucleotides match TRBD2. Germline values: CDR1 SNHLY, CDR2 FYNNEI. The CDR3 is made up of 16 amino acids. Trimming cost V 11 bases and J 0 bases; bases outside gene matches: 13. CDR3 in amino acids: CAGLRLAGANQETQYF. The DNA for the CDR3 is TGTGCCGGTCTCCGGTTAGCGGGGGCCAACCAAGAGACCCAGTACTTC. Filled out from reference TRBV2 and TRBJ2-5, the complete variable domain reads EPEVTQTPSHQVTQMGQEVILRCVPISNHLYFYWYRQILGQKVEFLVSFYNNEISEKSEIFDDQFSVERPDGSNFTLKIRSTKLEDSAMYFCAGLRLAGANQETQYFGPGTRLLVL.

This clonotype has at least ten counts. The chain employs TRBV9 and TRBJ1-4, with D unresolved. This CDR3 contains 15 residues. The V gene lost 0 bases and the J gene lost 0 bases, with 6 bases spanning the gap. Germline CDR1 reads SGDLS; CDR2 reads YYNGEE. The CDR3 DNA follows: TGTGCCAGCAGCGTAGAGGCTTCAACTAATGAAAAACTGTTTTTT. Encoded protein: CASSVEASTNEKLFF.

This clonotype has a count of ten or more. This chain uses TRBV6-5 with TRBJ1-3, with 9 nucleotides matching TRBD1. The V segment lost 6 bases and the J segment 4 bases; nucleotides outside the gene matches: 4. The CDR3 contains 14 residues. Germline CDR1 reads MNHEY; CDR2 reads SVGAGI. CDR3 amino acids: CASRKTGGGNTIYF. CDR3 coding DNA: TGTGCCAGCAGGAAAACAGGGGGCGGAAACACCATATATTTT.

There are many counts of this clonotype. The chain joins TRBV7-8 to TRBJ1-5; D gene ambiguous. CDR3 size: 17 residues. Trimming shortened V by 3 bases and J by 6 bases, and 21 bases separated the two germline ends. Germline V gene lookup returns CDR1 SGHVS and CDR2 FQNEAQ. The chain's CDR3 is CASSLVAAGDSGQPQHF. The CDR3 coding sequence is TGTGCCAGCAGCTTGGTAGCGGCAGGAGATTCAGGTCAGCCCCAGCATTTT.

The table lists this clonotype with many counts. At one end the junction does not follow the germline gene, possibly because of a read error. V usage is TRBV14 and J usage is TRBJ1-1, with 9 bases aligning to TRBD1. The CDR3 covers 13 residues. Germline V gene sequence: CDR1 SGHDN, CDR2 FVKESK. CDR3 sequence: CASSRNRDRVFSF. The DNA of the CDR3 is TGTGCCAGCAGCCGGAACCGGGACAGGGTCTTCTCTTTT.

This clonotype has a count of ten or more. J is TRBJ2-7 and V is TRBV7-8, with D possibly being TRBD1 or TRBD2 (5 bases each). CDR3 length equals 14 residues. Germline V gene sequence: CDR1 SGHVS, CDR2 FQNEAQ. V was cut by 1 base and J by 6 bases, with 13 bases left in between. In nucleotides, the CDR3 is TGTGCCAGCAGCTTAGGGCTCGAGGGGACCGAGCAGTACTTC. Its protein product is CASSLGLEGTEQYF. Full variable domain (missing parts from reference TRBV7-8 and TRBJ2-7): GAGVSQSPRYKVAKRGQDVALRCDPISGHVSLFWYQQALGQGPEFLTYFQNEAQLDKSGLPSDRFFAERPEGSVSTLKIQRTQQEDSAVYLCASSLGLEGTEQYFGPGTRLTVT.

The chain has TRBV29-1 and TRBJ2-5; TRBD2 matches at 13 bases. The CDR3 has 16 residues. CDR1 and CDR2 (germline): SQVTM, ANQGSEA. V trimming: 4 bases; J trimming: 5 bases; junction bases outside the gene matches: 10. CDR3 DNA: TGCAGCGTTGCCGGGACTAGCGGGGCCGGAAGCGAGACCCAGTACTTC. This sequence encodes CSVAGTSGAGSETQYF.

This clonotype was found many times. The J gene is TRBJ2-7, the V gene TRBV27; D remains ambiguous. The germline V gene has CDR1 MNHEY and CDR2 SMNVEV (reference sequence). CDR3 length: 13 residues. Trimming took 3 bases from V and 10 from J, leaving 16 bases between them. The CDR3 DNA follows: TGTGCCAGCAGTTTTAGTCCGGAGTATGGACAGTACTTC. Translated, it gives CASSFSPEYGQYF.

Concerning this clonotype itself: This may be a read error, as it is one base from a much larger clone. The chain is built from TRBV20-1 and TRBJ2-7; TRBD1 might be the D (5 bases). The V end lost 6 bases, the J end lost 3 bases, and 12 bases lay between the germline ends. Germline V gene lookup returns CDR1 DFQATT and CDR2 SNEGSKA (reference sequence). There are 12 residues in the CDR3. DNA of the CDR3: TGCAGTGCAGATAAGGGGAACTACGAGCAGTACTTC. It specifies CSADKGNYEQYF.

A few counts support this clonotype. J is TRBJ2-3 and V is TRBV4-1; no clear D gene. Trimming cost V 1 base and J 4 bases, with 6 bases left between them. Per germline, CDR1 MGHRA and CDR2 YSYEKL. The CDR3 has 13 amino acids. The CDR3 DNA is TGCGCCAGCAGCCAAGTCTCAGCAGATACGCAGTATTTT. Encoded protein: CASSQVSADTQYF.

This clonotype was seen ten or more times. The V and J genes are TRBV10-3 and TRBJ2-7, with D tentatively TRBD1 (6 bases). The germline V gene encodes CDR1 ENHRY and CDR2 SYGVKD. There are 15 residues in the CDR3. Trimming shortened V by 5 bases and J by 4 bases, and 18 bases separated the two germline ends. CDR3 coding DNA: TGTGCCATCAGTCCAGGGGAACGGGGCCTATACGAGCAGTACTTC. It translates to CAISPGERGLYEQYF.

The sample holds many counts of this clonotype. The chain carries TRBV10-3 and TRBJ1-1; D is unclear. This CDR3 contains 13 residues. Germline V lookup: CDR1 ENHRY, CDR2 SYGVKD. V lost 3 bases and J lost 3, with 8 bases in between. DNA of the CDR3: TGTGCCATCAGTGACGGCAGGTACACTGAAGCTTTCTTT. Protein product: CAISDGRYTEAFF.

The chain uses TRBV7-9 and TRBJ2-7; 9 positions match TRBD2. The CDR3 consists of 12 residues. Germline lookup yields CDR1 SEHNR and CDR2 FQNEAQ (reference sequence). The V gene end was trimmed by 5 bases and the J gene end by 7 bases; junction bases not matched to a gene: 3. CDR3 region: CASSPAGGEQYF. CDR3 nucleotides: TGTGCCAGCAGCCCGGCGGGGGGGGAGCAGTACTTC.

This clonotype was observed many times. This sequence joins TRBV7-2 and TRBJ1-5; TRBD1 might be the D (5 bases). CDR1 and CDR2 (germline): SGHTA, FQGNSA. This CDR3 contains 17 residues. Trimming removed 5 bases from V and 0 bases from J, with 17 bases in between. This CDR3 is CASSTRASGLSNQPQHF. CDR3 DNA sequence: TGTGCCAGCAGCACTCGAGCTTCGGGGCTTAGCAATCAGCCCCAGCATTTT.

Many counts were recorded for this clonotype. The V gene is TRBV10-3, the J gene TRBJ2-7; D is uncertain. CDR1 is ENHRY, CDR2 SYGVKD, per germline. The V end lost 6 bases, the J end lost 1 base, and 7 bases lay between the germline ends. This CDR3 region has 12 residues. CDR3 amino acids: CAIRGPSYEQYF. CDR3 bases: TGTGCCATCAGGGGCCCATCCTACGAGCAGTACTTC.

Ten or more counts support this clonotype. CDR3 in DNA: TGTGCCAGCAGTTCAGGTAGCAATCAGCCCCAGCATTTT. Translation: CASSSGSNQPQHF. The rearrangement joins TRBV28 to TRBJ1-5; D uncertain. The V end lost 4 bases, the J end lost 0 bases, and 4 bases lay between the germline ends. The CDR3 length is 13 residues. Germline CDR1 reads MDHEN; CDR2 reads SYDVKM.

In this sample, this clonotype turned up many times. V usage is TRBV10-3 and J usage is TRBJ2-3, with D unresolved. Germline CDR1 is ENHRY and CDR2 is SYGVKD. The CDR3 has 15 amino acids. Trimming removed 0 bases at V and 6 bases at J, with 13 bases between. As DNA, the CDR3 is TGTGCCATCAGTGAGTCATCTAATTCGTGGGATACGCAGTATTTT. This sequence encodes CAISESSNSWDTQYF.

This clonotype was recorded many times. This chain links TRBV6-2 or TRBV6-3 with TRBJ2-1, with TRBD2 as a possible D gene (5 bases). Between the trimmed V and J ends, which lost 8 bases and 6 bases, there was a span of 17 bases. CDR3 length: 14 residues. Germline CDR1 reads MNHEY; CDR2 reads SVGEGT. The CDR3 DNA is TGTGCCAGCGTCTCCGGGGTCTCCCGCAATGAGCAGTTCTTC. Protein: CASVSGVSRNEQFF.

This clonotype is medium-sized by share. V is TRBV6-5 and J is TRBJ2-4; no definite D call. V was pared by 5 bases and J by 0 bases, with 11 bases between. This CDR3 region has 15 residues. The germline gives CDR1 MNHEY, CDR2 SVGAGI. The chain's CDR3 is CASSAYRLAKNIQYF. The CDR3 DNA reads TGTGCCAGCAGTGCCTACCGGCTAGCCAAAAACATTCAGTACTTC.

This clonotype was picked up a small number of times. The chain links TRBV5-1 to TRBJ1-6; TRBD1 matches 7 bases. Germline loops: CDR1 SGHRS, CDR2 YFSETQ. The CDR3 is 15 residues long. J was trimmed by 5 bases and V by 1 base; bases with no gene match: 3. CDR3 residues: CASSLRQGDNSPLHF. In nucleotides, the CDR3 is TGCGCCAGCAGCTTGAGGCAGGGGGATAATTCACCCCTCCACTTT.

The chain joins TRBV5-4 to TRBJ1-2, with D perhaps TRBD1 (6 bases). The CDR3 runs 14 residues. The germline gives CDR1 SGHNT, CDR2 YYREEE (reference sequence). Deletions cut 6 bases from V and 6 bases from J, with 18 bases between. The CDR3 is CASIRIGGRHGYTF. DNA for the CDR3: TGTGCCAGCATCCGCATCGGGGGGCGTCATGGCTACACCTTC.